The present entry profiles one T cell receptor beta chain with its context. Methods used by the authors: Cell counts per sample came from amplifying reference gene primers. This table comes from immunoSEQ multiplex PCR, and its TCRdb copy is limited to in-frame clones, with some not included. V, J and clone size reflect that table, while D and trimming were determined from the DNA. This table holds approximately 200,000 clones, around 80% found once. This CDR3 comprises 14 residues. V was pared by 3 bases and J by 2 bases, with 4 bases of the junction left unmatched. CDR1 is MDHEN and CDR2 is SYDVKM in the germline V gene. The record originates from a study of blood T cell repertoires in COVID-19. Study background: Samples representing acute and convalescent COVID-19 were sourced from the United States, Italy and Spain.

The V call is TRBV28, the J call TRBJ2-7; TRBD1 agrees at 7 bases. The receptor was isolated from a human donor in a cohort sampled during active COVID-19. The specimen was peripheral blood. The CDR3 here is CASSLGDRAYEQYF. The CDR3 nucleotides are TGTGCCAGCAGTTTGGGGGACAGAGCCTACGAGCAGTACTTC. The variable domain in full, with the rest retrieved from reference TRBV28 and TRBJ2-7, is DVKVTQSSRYLVKRTGEKVFLECVQDMDHENMFWYRQDPGLGLRLIYFSYDVKMKEKGDIPEGYSVSREKKERFSLILESASTNQTSMYLCASSLGDRAYEQYFGPGTRLTVT.